This record covers a single T cell receptor (beta chain). Its antigen is still unknown. The input lacks base qualities; no much larger clone sits a single base away. Compared with germline, V lacks 7 bases and J lacks 5 bases; bases without a gene match: 8. Based on the germline V gene, the CDR1 and CDR2 sequences are SGHRS and YFSETQ. Taken from cysteine to phenylalanine, the CDR3 has 13 residues. Of the read, only the CDR3 DNA is kept; its 39 bases are in frame from base 1. The library relied on the immunoSEQ multiplex PCR assay. TCRdb took over this immuneACCESS table, retaining in-frame rearrangements with V and J assigned. Such tables are incomplete; in checked studies, under half of the missing clones stem from an unresolved V gene, and the remainder is unexplained. For this sample the table gives about 88,000 clones, of which 80% to 95% were detected only once. Over 0.2% of the sample is taken by the ten largest.

These data are taken from a study of technical replicates of blood from a handful of donors (dated by TCRdb to the late 2010s). The sequence links TRBV5-1 to TRBJ1-2, and TRBD1 aligns with 7 junction nucleotides. Input material: T cells isolated from PBMCs. The receptor comes from a human donor in good health. The CDR3: CASWGTESYGYTF. Read as DNA, the sequence is TGCGCCAGCTGGGGGACAGAAAGTTATGGCTACACCTTC.